Following are 21 T cell receptor beta chains from one sample sequenced in a study of graft-versus-host responses after intestinal transplantation. Some clones are missing from TCRdb's copy, which holds only in-frame ones; the method was immunoSEQ multiplex PCR. The sample yields some 90,000 clones, less than 95% seen once. These TCRs are of unknown antigen specificity. This sample comprised unstimulated CD8+ T cells sorted from spleen or lymph node cells, obtained before transplant. All receptors come from a human donor who was the organ donor for an intestinal transplant.

The chain is built from TRBV19 and TRBJ2-1, with D perhaps assigned TRBD1 or TRBD2 (6 bases each). The CDR3 covers 13 residues. The germline V and J ends were trimmed by 5 bases and 6 bases, with 11 bases remaining between them. Germline CDR1 is LNHDA and CDR2 is SQIVND (reference sequence). The CDR3 nucleotides read TGTGCCAGTAGTGTAGCGGACAGCAATGAGCAGTTCTTC. It codes for CASSVADSNEQFF.

The CDR3 sequence: CASSYGLRSYEQYF. CDR3 DNA sequence: TGCGCCAGCAGCTACGGACTGCGCTCCTACGAGCAGTACTTC. This chain connects TRBV5-1 to TRBJ2-7; D perhaps matches TRBD2 (5 bases). Trimming took 3 bases from V and 0 from J, leaving 10 bases between them. The V gene's germline CDR1 is SGHRS and CDR2 YFSETQ. The CDR3 sequence is 14 residues long. Combining the CDR3 with reference TRBV5-1 and TRBJ2-7 gives the whole variable domain KAGVTQTPRYLIKTRGQQVTLSCSPISGHRSVSWYQQTPGQGLQFLFEYFSETQRNKGNFPGRFSGRQFSNSRSEMNVSTLELGDSALYLCASSYGLRSYEQYFGPGTRLTVT.

The chain is built from TRBV4-1 and TRBJ2-5, with 9 bases fitting TRBD2. After removal of 4 bases from V and 2 bases from J, the junction contained 14 bases not matched to a gene. This CDR3 is built from 18 residues. Germline CDR1 reads MGHRA; CDR2 reads YSYEKL. The CDR3 sequence: CASSPYDIIAGDQETQYF. The DNA of the CDR3 is TGCGCCAGCAGCCCCTATGACATAATAGCGGGGGATCAAGAGACCCAGTACTTC.

V gene TRBV7-8 combines with J gene TRBJ2-5, with a possible D match to TRBD2 (5 bases). V lost 4 bases to trimming and J lost 0 bases, with 12 bases between them. The CDR3 has 15 amino acids. CDR1 is SGHVS and CDR2 is FQNEAQ in the germline V gene. CDR3 amino acids: CASSSEADYQETQYF. CDR3 DNA: TGTGCCAGCAGCTCGGAAGCGGACTACCAAGAGACCCAGTACTTC.

V is TRBV9 and J is TRBJ2-1, with no clear D. Germline lookup yields CDR1 SGDLS and CDR2 YYNGEE. This CDR3 region has 15 residues. Trimming took 0 bases from V and 3 from J, leaving 10 bases between them. The CDR3 region has the DNA TGTGCCAGCAGCGTAGGACGCAGCGTCTACAATGAGCAGTTCTTC. Protein sequence: CASSVGRSVYNEQFF. The whole variable domain, filled in from reference TRBV9 and TRBJ2-1, reads DSGVTQTPKHLITATGQRVTLRCSPRSGDLSVYWYQQSLDQGLQFLIQYYNGEERAKGNILERFSAQQFPDLHSELNLSSLELGDSALYFCASSVGRSVYNEQFFGPGTRLTVL.

The chain recombines TRBV6-5 with TRBJ1-5; 10 bases line up with TRBD1. Looked up from germline, CDR1 is MNHEY and CDR2 is SVGAGI. The CDR3 extends over 15 amino acids. The ends lost 2 bases at V and 6 bases at J; junction bases unmatched: 4. DNA for the CDR3: TGTGCCAGCAGTTACCCGGGACAGGGGTTTCAGCCCCAGCATTTT. Protein sequence: CASSYPGQGFQPQHF.

The CDR3 is CASSFFISSVGQPQHF. The CDR3 DNA reads as TGTGCCAGCAGTTTTTTTATTTCGAGCGTAGGCCAGCCCCAGCATTTT. The chain has TRBV28 and TRBJ1-5; no definite D call. The CDR3 has 16 amino acids. V lost 3 bases to trimming and J lost 7 bases, with 19 bases between them. CDR1 is MDHEN and CDR2 is SYDVKM in the germline V gene.

V is TRBV7-2 and J is TRBJ1-2; D is perhaps TRBD1 (5 bases). Trimming left V 5 bases short and J 4 bases short, with 8 bases between. Germline V gene sequence: CDR1 SGHTA, CDR2 FQGNSA. The CDR3 runs to 12 residues. The CDR3 DNA follows: TGTGCCAGCAGCGACAGCCTCTATGGCTACACCTTC. It is translated as CASSDSLYGYTF.

V usage is TRBV2 and J usage is TRBJ1-2; 9 bases line up with TRBD1. Looked up from germline, CDR1 is SNHLY and CDR2 is FYNNEI. Germline trimming cut 8 bases from V and 6 bases from J; bases unmatched to any gene: 4. There are 12 residues in the CDR3. The CDR3 DNA sequence: TGTGCCAGCCCTGACAGGGGGAATGGCTACACCTTC. Translation gives CASPDRGNGYTF.

The rearrangement uses TRBV6-5 and TRBJ1-1; 9 bases are shared with TRBD1. Germline values: CDR1 MNHEY, CDR2 SVGAGI. The CDR3 sequence is 11 residues long. After removal of 5 bases from V and 8 bases from J, the junction contained 0 bases not matched to a gene. The CDR3 is CASSGQGEAFF. The CDR3, as DNA: TGTGCCAGCAGTGGACAGGGGGAAGCTTTCTTT.

The rearrangement uses TRBV5-6 and TRBJ1-1; TRBD1 agrees at 7 bases. Germline values: CDR1 SGHDT, CDR2 YYEEEE. The CDR3 runs to 13 residues. V lost 6 bases and J lost 8; bases outside the gene matches: 10. The CDR3: CASNPTGSPEAFF. The CDR3 nucleotides are TGTGCCAGCAACCCGACAGGGTCTCCCGAAGCTTTCTTT.

The V gene is TRBV29-1, the J gene TRBJ2-2; D perhaps matches TRBD2 (6 bases). CDR1 SQVTM and CDR2 ANQGSEA come from the germline V gene. The CDR3 has 14 amino acids. The ends were cut back, 7 bases at V and 7 bases at J, with 19 bases in the middle. The CDR3 bases are TGCAGCGGTCGGTGGGGGGAGGAGATCGGGGAGCTGTTTTTT. Protein: CSGRWGEEIGELFF.

The chain uses TRBV30 and TRBJ1-5, with TRBD1 matching over 7 bases. The CDR3 spans 16 residues. V trimming: 7 bases; J trimming: 0 bases; junction bases outside the gene matches: 12. Germline V lookup: CDR1 GTSNPN, CDR2 SVGIG (reference sequence). The DNA for the CDR3 is TGTGCCTTCGACAGGGTTTTGAGCTCTAGCAATCAGCCCCAGCATTTT. It translates to CAFDRVLSSSNQPQHF.

The chain employs TRBV4-1 and TRBJ2-7; tentative D call: TRBD1 (6 bases). The germline V gene has CDR1 MGHRA and CDR2 YSYEKL. CDR3 size: 14 residues. V dropped 4 bases and J dropped 3 bases, with 13 bases sitting between them. This CDR3 reads CASSPREQGYEQYF. The CDR3 nucleotides are TGCGCCAGCAGCCCAAGGGAACAGGGCTACGAGCAGTACTTC.

This chain links TRBV28 with TRBJ2-2; 7 nucleotides line up with TRBD1. The length of the CDR3 is 16 residues. Germline V gene data show CDR1 as MDHEN and CDR2 as SYDVKM. V was clipped by 2 bases and J by 4 bases; unmatched bases: 7. The CDR3 is CASSLLRGRGTGELFF. In DNA, the CDR3 is TGTGCCAGCAGTTTACTTAGGGGGCGCGGCACCGGGGAGCTGTTTTTT.

The CDR3 DNA sequence: TGTGCCAGCAGCTTGGTGCAGGGGGGAAGCTACGAGCAGTACTTC. This encodes CASSLVQGGSYEQYF. V and J are TRBV5-8 and TRBJ2-5; weak D call: TRBD1 (7 bases). The DNA end lines up better with TRBJ2-7; the J call may be wrong. In germline, CDR1 is SGHTS, CDR2 YDEGEE. This CDR3 comprises 15 residues.

The V call is TRBV27, the J call TRBJ2-5; no reliable D call. Germline CDR1 and CDR2: MNHEY and SMNVEV (reference sequence). The length of the CDR3 is 15 residues. Trimming pared 5 bases from V and 1 base from J, leaving 14 bases between. CDR3 protein: CASSPNTALQETQYF. CDR3 bases: TGTGCCAGCAGTCCCAATACAGCCCTCCAAGAGACCCAGTACTTC.

Details on this clone: The identical CDR3 is also encoded by other nucleotide sequences in the sample. The chain combines TRBV10-3 with TRBJ2-7, with D unresolved. This CDR3 has 15 amino acids. Germline loops: CDR1 ENHRY, CDR2 SYGVKD. With 6 bases removed from V and 2 bases from J, the gap between germline ends came to 17 bases. This chain's CDR3 is CAIRFAPAGPYEQYF. As DNA, the CDR3 is TGTGCCATCAGGTTCGCCCCGGCAGGCCCCTACGAGCAGTACTTC.

This chain connects TRBV6-5 to TRBJ1-1, with 10 positions matching TRBD1. This CDR3 is built from 16 residues. Germline-derived CDR1 and CDR2 are MNHEY and SVGAGI. V gave up 2 bases and J gave up 3 bases; unmatched junction bases: 6. In DNA, the CDR3 is TGTGCCAGCAGTTACCTCTTCGGGACAGGGGACACTGAAGCTTTCTTT. The encoded protein is CASSYLFGTGDTEAFF.

Here the CDR3 reads CASSGNYEQYF. Written as DNA, the CDR3 is TGTGCCAGCAGTGGTAACTACGAGCAGTACTTC. The chain has TRBV2 and TRBJ2-7; D unresolved. This CDR3 has 11 residues. Germline lookup yields CDR1 SNHLY and CDR2 FYNNEI. Trimming cost V 4 bases and J 3 bases, with 4 bases left between them.

The chain links TRBV30 to TRBJ2-3; 9 bases map to TRBD1. This CDR3 is 14 amino acids long. The germline gives CDR1 GTSNPN, CDR2 SVGIG (reference sequence). The trim removed 3 bases at V and 2 bases at J, leaving 3 bases unmatched. CDR3: CAWRRDRDTDTQYF. The CDR3 region has the DNA TGTGCCTGGAGACGGGACAGGGACACAGATACGCAGTATTTT.